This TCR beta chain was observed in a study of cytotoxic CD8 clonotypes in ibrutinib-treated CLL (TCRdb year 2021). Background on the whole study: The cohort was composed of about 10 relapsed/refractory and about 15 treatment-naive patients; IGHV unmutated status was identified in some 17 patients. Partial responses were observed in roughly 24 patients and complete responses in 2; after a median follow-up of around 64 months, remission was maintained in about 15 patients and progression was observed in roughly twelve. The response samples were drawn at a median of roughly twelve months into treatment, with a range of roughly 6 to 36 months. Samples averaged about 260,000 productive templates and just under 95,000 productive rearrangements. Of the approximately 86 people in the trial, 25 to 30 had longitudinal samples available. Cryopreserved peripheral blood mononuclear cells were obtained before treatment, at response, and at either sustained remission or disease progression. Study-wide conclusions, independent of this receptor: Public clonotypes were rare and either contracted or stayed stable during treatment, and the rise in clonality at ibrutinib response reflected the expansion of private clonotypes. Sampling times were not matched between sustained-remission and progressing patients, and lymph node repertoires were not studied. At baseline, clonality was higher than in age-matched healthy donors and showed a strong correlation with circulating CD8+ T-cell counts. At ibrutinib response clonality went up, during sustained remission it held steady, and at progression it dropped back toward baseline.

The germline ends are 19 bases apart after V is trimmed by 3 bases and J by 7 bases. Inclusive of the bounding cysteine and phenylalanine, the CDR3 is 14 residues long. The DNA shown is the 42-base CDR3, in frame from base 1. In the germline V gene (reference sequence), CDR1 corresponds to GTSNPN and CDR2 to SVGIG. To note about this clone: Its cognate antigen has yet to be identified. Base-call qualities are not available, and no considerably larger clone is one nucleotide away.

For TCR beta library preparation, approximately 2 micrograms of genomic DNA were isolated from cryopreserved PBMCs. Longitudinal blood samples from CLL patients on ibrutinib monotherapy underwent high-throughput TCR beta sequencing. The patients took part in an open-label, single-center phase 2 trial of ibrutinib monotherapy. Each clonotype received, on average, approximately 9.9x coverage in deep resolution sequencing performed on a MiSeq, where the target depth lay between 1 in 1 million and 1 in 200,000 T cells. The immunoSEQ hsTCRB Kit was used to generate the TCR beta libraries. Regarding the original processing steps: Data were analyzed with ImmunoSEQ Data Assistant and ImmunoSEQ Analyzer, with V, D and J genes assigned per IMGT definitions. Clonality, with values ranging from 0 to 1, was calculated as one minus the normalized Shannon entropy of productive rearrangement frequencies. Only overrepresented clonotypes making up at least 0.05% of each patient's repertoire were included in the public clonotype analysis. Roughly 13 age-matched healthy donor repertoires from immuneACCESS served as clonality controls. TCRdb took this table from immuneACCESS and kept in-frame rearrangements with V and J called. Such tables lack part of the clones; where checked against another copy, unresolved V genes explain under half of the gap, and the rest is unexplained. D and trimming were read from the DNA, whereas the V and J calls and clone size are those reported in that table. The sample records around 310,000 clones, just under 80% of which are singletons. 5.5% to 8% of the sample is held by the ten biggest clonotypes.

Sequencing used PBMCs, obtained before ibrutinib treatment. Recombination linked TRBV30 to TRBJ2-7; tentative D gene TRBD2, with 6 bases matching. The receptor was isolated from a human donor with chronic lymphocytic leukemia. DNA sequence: TGTGCCTGGAGCGCGGGGACGAGAGGTCGGGAGCAGTACTTC. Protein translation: CAWSAGTRGREQYF.